Listed below are T cell receptor beta chains from one sample, sequenced in a study of blood T cell repertoires in COVID-19. Assay: immunoSEQ multiplex PCR; the TCRdb copy retains only in-frame clones and omits some. The sample lists about 45,000 clones, over 75% occurring once. Sequencing was performed on peripheral blood. All receptors come from a woman aged 80 or older with acute or convalescent COVID-19. The CDR3 runs from the conserved cysteine through the conserved F or W. A D gene is named only where the DNA matches it firmly. Clone sizes are given selectively: once, few, many, or a class where the clone is expanded.

V gene,clone size,J gene,D gene,CDR3 DNA,CDR3 protein
TRBV29-1,-,TRBJ1-5,-,TGCAGCGTTGAGGAGGTCGAGGGACAGCCCCAGCATTTT,CSVEEVEGQPQHF
TRBV4-1,-,TRBJ2-3,TRBD2,TGCGCCAGCAGCCAAGATCACAGCGGGACCCCAGATACGCAGTATTTT,CASSQDHSGTPDTQYF
TRBV29-1,-,TRBJ1-2,TRBD1,TGCAGCGTTGGGGGACAGTTCCGAGATGGCTACACCTTC,CSVGGQFRDGYTF
TRBV27,-,TRBJ2-1,-,TGTGCCAGCAGTTTTGGCTCTGCTAATGAGCAGTTCTTC,CASSFGSANEQFF
TRBV5-1,-,TRBJ2-1,TRBD1,TGCGCCAGCAGCTTGAACGCCGGGACAGGGGGGTACAATGAGCAGTTCTTC,CASSLNAGTGGYNEQFF
TRBV25-1,-,TRBJ1-5,-,TGTGCCTCCAATGAGGGTAATCAGCCCCAGCATTTT,CASNEGNQPQHF
TRBV5-4,-,TRBJ2-3,-,TGTGCCAGCAGCTTTGCCGGATTAGCGGAAACTAGCACAGATACGCAGTATTTT,CASSFAGLAETSTDTQYF
TRBV6-5,once,TRBJ1-3,-,TGTGCCAGCAACCCCCAGGGCCTAACTGGAAACACCATATATTTT,CASNPQGLTGNTIYF
TRBV7-2,-,TRBJ2-4,-,TGTGCCAGCAGCCACCCCCTGACGGGCATTCAGTACTTC,CASSHPLTGIQYF
TRBV5-3,-,TRBJ2-4,-,TGTGCCAGAGGACCGACGGGGAAGGGGGTAGCCAAAAACATTCAGTACTTC,CARGPTGKGVAKNIQYF
TRBV18,-,TRBJ1-2,-,TGTGCCAGCTCACCAGATCCGGGGGGAGGATATGGCTACACCTTC,CASSPDPGGGYGYTF
TRBV15,-,TRBJ2-1,TRBD2,TGTGCCACCAGCGGGGGGGGCTCCTACAATGAGCAGTTCTTC,CATSGGGSYNEQFF
TRBV20-1,-,TRBJ1-3,-,TGCAGTGCTAGTCTCTCTGGAAACACCATATATTTT,CSASLSGNTIYF
TRBV3-1/TRBV3-2,-,TRBJ2-4,-,TGTGCCAGCAGCACAGGGATAAACATTCAGTACTTC,CASSTGINIQYF
TRBV9,-,TRBJ2-5,TRBD2,TGTGCCAGCAGCGCCCGGACTAGCGGGAGCCAAGAGACCCAGTACTTC,CASSARTSGSQETQYF
TRBV5-4,-,TRBJ2-5,-,TGTGCCAGCAGCGAGGACTCACTAGAGGGGACCCAGTACTTC,CASSEDSLEGTQYF
TRBV2,-,TRBJ2-3,-,TGTGCCAGCAGTGAAGCAGGGGTGGGGGCCACGCAGTATTTT,CASSEAGVGATQYF
TRBV20-1,-,TRBJ2-1,-,TGCAGTGCTAGTCGGCCGCCGGGTGAGCAGTTCTTC,CSASRPPGEQFF
TRBV6-1,few,TRBJ2-7,-,TGTGCCAGCAGTGACCAGCAGGTGGTTTCCTACGAGCAGTACTTC,CASSDQQVVSYEQYF
TRBV6-1,-,TRBJ2-3,-,TGTGCCAGCAGTGAAGGAGATCCAGATACGCAGTATTTT,CASSEGDPDTQYF
TRBV30,once,TRBJ2-3,TRBD2,TGTGCCTGGAGTGTAACTAGCGGGGGGAATACGCAGTATTTT,CAWSVTSGGNTQYF
TRBV5-1,-,TRBJ2-4,TRBD1,TGCGCCAGCAGCGGGGGCGTTGGGACAGGGGTTGTCGCCAAAAACATTCAGTACTTC,CASSGGVGTGVVAKNIQYF
TRBV5-1,-,TRBJ1-2,-,TGCGCCAGCAGTCTGCGGGGTGGAGGTACGGATGGCTACACCTTC,CASSLRGGGTDGYTF
TRBV19,-,TRBJ1-2,-,TGTGCCAGTAGAGTACAGATCTATGGCTACACCTTC,CASRVQIYGYTF